These 31 T cell receptor beta chains were all obtained from the same sample, sequenced in a study of radiation and T cells in renal cell carcinoma (dated by TCRdb to 2020 to 2022). The meaning of the sample's time point label: tumor resected at nephrectomy. Reading the label with the study, this specimen's treatment or condition is: 15 Gy SBRT to primary tumor, nephrectomy 4 weeks later. The library was produced with the immunoSEQ multiplex PCR assay. As stored in TCRdb, this immuneACCESS dataset retains in-frame rearrangements with V and J assigned. A fraction of the clones does not appear; measured against another copy, unresolved V genes explain less than half of the discrepancy, and the remainder lacks a known reason. The sample has 22,000 or so clones on record, around 46% of them singletons. The ten largest make up approximately 16% of the sample. Here the sequenced sample was tumor tissue, taken from a patient whose treatment included radiotherapy and nephrectomy. The receptors here all came from a woman between 50 and 59 years old with renal cell carcinoma.

Many counts were recorded for this clone. The genes are TRBV14 and TRBJ2-5; D call uncertain. Germline assignment: CDR1 SGHDN and CDR2 FVKESK. V was shortened by 4 bases and J by 5 bases, with 8 bases between the two germline ends. The CDR3 totals 12 residues. Here the CDR3 reads CASSPSAETQYF. CDR3 nucleotides: TGTGCCAGCAGCCCCAGCGCGGAGACCCAGTACTTC.

The chain carries TRBV6-1 and TRBJ1-6; D is perhaps TRBD1 (5 bases). The CDR3 is 16 amino acids. The V gene lost 2 bases and the J gene lost 3 bases, with 11 bases spanning the gap. Germline CDR1 reads MNHNS; CDR2 reads SASEGT. For the CDR3, the DNA is TGTGCCAGCAGTGAATACGACAGCCACTATAATTCACCCCTCCACTTT. This sequence encodes CASSEYDSHYNSPLHF.

J is TRBJ1-1 and V is TRBV7-2; 8 bases line up with TRBD1. V lost 4 bases and J lost 4; bases outside the gene matches: 8. The CDR3 length is 15 residues. Germline V gene data show CDR1 as SGHTA and CDR2 as FQGNSA. The CDR3 reads CASSSMVTGGTEAFF. The CDR3 nucleotides are TGTGCCAGCAGCTCAATGGTAACAGGGGGCACTGAAGCTTTCTTT.

The chain uses TRBV11-3 and TRBJ2-1; D might be TRBD2 (6 bases). Per germline, CDR1 SGHNT and CDR2 YENEEA. Trimming stripped 2 bases from V and 9 bases from J, with 8 bases between. The CDR3 extends over 12 amino acids. This CDR3 is CASSLLEGEQFF. DNA of the CDR3: TGTGCCAGCAGCTTACTGGAGGGTGAGCAGTTCTTC.

The chain employs TRBV4-3 and TRBJ1-2; tentative D call: TRBD1 (6 bases). Looked up from germline, CDR1 is LGHNA and CDR2 is YSLEER. V dropped 0 bases and J dropped 7 bases, with 12 bases sitting between them. CDR3 size: 14 residues. CDR3 protein: CASSQDLTGSGYTF. In DNA form, the CDR3 reads TGCGCCAGCAGCCAAGATCTAACAGGGAGTGGCTACACCTTC.

There are a few counts of this clone. The chain is built from TRBV5-1 and TRBJ1-2; tentatively, D is TRBD1 (6 bases). The CDR3 is 15 amino acids. Trimming took 0 bases from V and 2 from J, leaving 11 bases between them. Germline V gene sequence: CDR1 SGHRS, CDR2 YFSETQ. The CDR3 here is CASSLASGENYGYTF. The CDR3 DNA follows: TGCGCCAGCAGCTTGGCCTCAGGGGAGAACTATGGCTACACCTTC.

The CDR3 is CASSVEANSNYGYTF. The CDR3 bases are TGTGCCAGCAGCGTAGAGGCCAACTCTAACTATGGCTACACCTTC. The V and J genes are TRBV9 and TRBJ1-2; D remains ambiguous. CDR1 is SGDLS, CDR2 YYNGEE, per germline. This CDR3 region has 15 residues. Deletions cut 0 bases from V and 0 bases from J, with 9 bases between.

The chain employs TRBV9 and TRBJ2-2; a possible D gene is TRBD2 (6 bases). The V end lost 4 bases, the J end lost 7 bases, and 23 bases lay between the germline ends. Germline CDR1 SGDLS, CDR2 YYNGEE. The CDR3 is 17 residues long. The CDR3 DNA reads TGTGCCAGCAGCCCTCCCCAAGGGGCAGGGAGGATCGGGGAGCTGTTTTTT. Translation gives CASSPPQGAGRIGELFF. The whole variable domain, filled in from reference TRBV9 and TRBJ2-2, reads DSGVTQTPKHLITATGQRVTLRCSPRSGDLSVYWYQQSLDQGLQFLIQYYNGEERAKGNILERFSAQQFPDLHSELNLSSLELGDSALYFCASSPPQGAGRIGELFFGEGSRLTVL.

This clone has only a few counts. This rearrangement joins TRBV19 to TRBJ2-3; TRBD2 might be the D (5 bases). The CDR3 runs to 15 residues. V lost 3 bases and J lost 5, with 15 bases in between. CDR1 LNHDA and CDR2 SQIVND come from the germline V gene (reference sequence). CDR3 sequence (DNA): TGTGCCAGTAGTATGCGGCTTATGAGCGGAGATACGCAGTATTTT. Amino acid sequence: CASSMRLMSGDTQYF.

The sample holds a few counts of this clone. V usage is TRBV1 and J usage is TRBJ2-7; no DNA check was done on the table's D call, TRBD2. TRBV1 constitutes a pseudogene. This CDR3 is built from 20 residues. The CDR3 DNA reads TGCACCAGCAGCCAAGAGGTTTTAGCGGGGGGCCATACCTCTGCATACGAGCAGTACTTC. Translated: CTSSQEVLAGGHTSAYEQYF.

V usage is TRBV2 and J usage is TRBJ1-3, with D perhaps matching TRBD1 (5 bases). Germline V gene sequence: CDR1 SNHLY, CDR2 FYNNEI. This CDR3 is built from 15 residues. V was shortened by 6 bases and J by 0 bases, with 12 bases between the two germline ends. DNA of the CDR3: TGTGCCAGCAGGATAGGACACCTCTCTGGAAACACCATATATTTT. Protein product: CASRIGHLSGNTIYF. Supplemented by reference TRBV2 and TRBJ1-3, the full variable domain reads EPEVTQTPSHQVTQMGQEVILRCVPISNHLYFYWYRQILGQKVEFLVSFYNNEISEKSEIFDDQFSVERPDGSNFTLKIRSTKLEDSAMYFCASRIGHLSGNTIYFGEGSWLTVV.

CDR3 nucleotides: TGTGCCAGCAGCCGTTTAGGGCGGGTTATCGGCACAGATACGCAGTATTTT. Translated: CASSRLGRVIGTDTQYF. The rearrangement links TRBV7-2 to TRBJ2-3; D is possibly TRBD2 (5 bases). CDR1 and CDR2 from the germline V gene are SGHTA and FQGNSA. This CDR3 region has 17 residues. V was pared by 5 bases and J by 1 base, with 19 bases between.

This chain links TRBV13 with TRBJ2-4, with D perhaps TRBD1 or TRBD2 (5 bases each). V shed 4 bases and J shed 0 bases, with 10 bases lying between them. Germline V gene sequence: CDR1 PRHDT, CDR2 FYEKMQ (reference sequence). The CDR3 loop spans 15 amino acids. For the CDR3, the DNA is TGTGCCAGCAGCTCGACCGGGACAGCCAAAAACATTCAGTACTTC. Translation gives CASSSTGTAKNIQYF.

CDR3 amino acids: CASSLNTATNEKLFF. The CDR3 DNA follows: TGTGCCAGCAGCTTGAATACTGCAACTAATGAAAAACTGTTTTTT. V is TRBV5-5 and J is TRBJ1-4, with no clear D. The length of the CDR3 is 15 residues. Germline V gene data show CDR1 as SGHKS and CDR2 as YYEKEE (reference sequence). Deletions cut 1 base from V and 0 bases from J, with 7 bases between.

CDR3 sequence (DNA): TGCGCCAGCAGCCTCTACTCCGGAGACAGGGTAGTGGGTGGAAACACCATATATTTT. It is translated as CASSLYSGDRVVGGNTIYF. The gene calls are TRBV4-1 and TRBJ1-3, with 7 bases that match TRBD1. J lost 3 bases, V lost 4 bases, and 18 bases had no gene match. CDR3 length: 19 amino acids. Germline CDR1 MGHRA, CDR2 YSYEKL.

The rearrangement uses TRBV2 and TRBJ2-7, with D unresolved. Trimming stripped 4 bases from V and 5 bases from J, with 6 bases between. The CDR3 totals 11 residues. Germline CDR1 reads SNHLY; CDR2 reads FYNNEI. In nucleotides, the CDR3 is TGTGCCAGCAGTGTTGCCCACGAGCAGTACTTC. This translates into CASSVAHEQYF.

This rearrangement joins TRBV9 to TRBJ1-1, with no clear D. Trimming stripped 0 bases from V and 1 base from J, with 7 bases between. CDR1 is SGDLS, CDR2 YYNGEE, per germline. CDR3 size: 14 residues. CDR3 nucleotide sequence: TGTGCCAGCAGCGTAGGCAGAGGGAACACTGAAGCTTTCTTT. It codes for CASSVGRGNTEAFF.

V and J are TRBV29-1 and TRBJ2-3, with no clear D. Per the germline V gene, CDR1 is SQVTM and CDR2 is ANQGSEA. The CDR3 has 17 residues. V gave up 5 bases and J gave up 0 bases, with 21 bases separating them. The chain's CDR3 is CSVRPMWLPLSTDTQYF. In nucleotides, the CDR3 is TGCAGCGTTCGCCCCATGTGGCTACCCCTTAGCACAGATACGCAGTATTTT.

The V call is TRBV5-6, the J call TRBJ2-7, with 7 bases that match TRBD2. The junction had 5 bases not matched to a gene; V was cut back by 3 bases and J by 2 bases. Germline V gene data show CDR1 as SGHDT and CDR2 as YYEEEE. The CDR3 contains 14 residues. CDR3 bases: TGTGCCAGCAGCTCGGGACTACTAACCTACGAGCAGTACTTC. It encodes CASSSGLLTYEQYF.

The chain employs TRBV6-6 and TRBJ1-5; D remains ambiguous. There are 16 residues in the CDR3. V was shortened by 5 bases and J by 0 bases, with 14 bases between the two germline ends. In germline, CDR1 is MNHNY, CDR2 SVGAGI (reference sequence). The CDR3 loop reads CASSKPGTHSNQPQHF. In DNA, the CDR3 is TGTGCCAGCAGTAAACCAGGTACTCATAGCAATCAGCCCCAGCATTTT.

This clone was recorded many times. Other DNA sequences in the sample encode the same CDR3. J is TRBJ1-1 and V is TRBV4-1, with D perhaps TRBD1 (6 bases). Per the germline V gene, CDR1 is MGHRA and CDR2 is YSYEKL. The CDR3 runs 15 residues. V shed 3 bases and J shed 1 base, with 12 bases lying between them. The CDR3: CASSHPGTRNTEAFF. CDR3 DNA: TGCGCCAGCAGCCACCCCGGGACAAGGAACACTGAAGCTTTCTTT.

The chain carries TRBV2 and TRBJ1-5; D is undetermined. CDR3 length equals 14 residues. V was trimmed by 6 bases and J by 1 base, leaving 10 bases between them. Germline CDR1 is SNHLY and CDR2 is FYNNEI. The CDR3 here is CASSRQTSNQPQHF. Here the CDR3 DNA reads TGTGCCAGCAGCCGACAAACGAGCAATCAGCCCCAGCATTTT.

The chain carries TRBV2 and TRBJ1-2; maybe TRBD1 (5 bases). Germline V gives CDR1 SNHLY, CDR2 FYNNEI. CDR3 size: 11 residues. The V gene lost 6 bases and the J gene lost 8 bases, with 10 bases spanning the gap. CDR3 residues: CASSLRGGYTF. The CDR3 DNA reads as TGTGCCAGCAGCCTACGGGGGGGCTACACCTTC.

This chain links TRBV6-1 with TRBJ1-5; TRBD1 aligns across 7 bases. The CDR3 spans 14 residues. Germline CDR1 reads MNHNS; CDR2 reads SASEGT. Germline trimming cut 3 bases from V and 7 bases from J; bases unmatched to any gene: 6. The CDR3 region has the DNA TGTGCCAGCAGTGACAGGGGGGGAGAACAGCCCCAGCATTTT. It specifies CASSDRGGEQPQHF.

This clone was counted only a few times. This chain links TRBV6-1 with TRBJ1-4; possible D gene TRBD1, 6 bases. Germline-derived CDR1 and CDR2 are MNHNS and SASEGT. This CDR3 has 15 amino acids. Trimming left V 6 bases short and J 10 bases short, with 21 bases between. The CDR3 reads CASSRRQEPRGKLFF. CDR3 DNA sequence: TGTGCCAGCAGCCGGAGACAGGAACCTCGGGGAAAACTGTTTTTT.

The J gene is TRBJ1-5, the V gene TRBV5-1; 7 positions match TRBD1. Germline CDR1 is SGHRS and CDR2 is YFSETQ. V trimming: 3 bases; J trimming: 5 bases; junction bases outside the gene matches: 5. This CDR3 is 14 amino acids long. The CDR3 protein is CASSSTGIDQPQHF. CDR3 in DNA: TGCGCCAGCAGCTCGACAGGGATAGATCAGCCCCAGCATTTT. The variable domain in full, completed from reference TRBV5-1 and TRBJ1-5, reads KAGVTQTPRYLIKTRGQQVTLSCSPISGHRSVSWYQQTPGQGLQFLFEYFSETQRNKGNFPGRFSGRQFSNSRSEMNVSTLELGDSALYLCASSSTGIDQPQHFGDGTRLSIL.

This clone was seen only a few times. This rearrangement joins TRBV25-1 to TRBJ1-2; 8 bases agree with TRBD1. The CDR3 is 11 residues long. Germline CDR1 reads MGHDK; CDR2 reads SYGVNS. The J segment lost 4 bases and the V segment lost 11 bases, leaving 3 bases of the junction unmatched. The CDR3 sequence is CAAGTGYGYTF. The DNA for the CDR3 is TGTGCCGCCGGGACAGGCTATGGCTACACCTTC.

J is TRBJ2-7 and V is TRBV5-1; D possibly corresponds to TRBD1 (6 bases). CDR1 is SGHRS, CDR2 YFSETQ, per germline. The V gene lost 0 bases and the J gene lost 3 bases, with 19 bases spanning the gap. There are 17 residues in the CDR3. The CDR3 bases are TGCGCCAGCAGCTTGGAGCAGGGTCAGGGGTCCATCTACGAGCAGTACTTC. Translation gives CASSLEQGQGSIYEQYF.

In this sample, this clone turned up a few times. The chain has TRBV7-8 and TRBJ2-1; 9 positions agree with TRBD2. Trimming removed 2 bases from V and 8 bases from J; junction bases left unmatched: 10. In germline, CDR1 is SGHVS, CDR2 FQNEAQ. The CDR3 contains 16 residues. The CDR3 DNA follows: TGTGCCAGCAGCTTACAAGCGGGGGGTCTCGGGTATGAGCAGTTCTTC. Protein product: CASSLQAGGLGYEQFF.

The J gene is TRBJ1-2, the V gene TRBV2; D possibly corresponds to TRBD1 (5 bases). Between the trimmed V and J ends, which lost 7 bases and 5 bases, there was a span of 17 bases. Germline CDR1 and CDR2: SNHLY and FYNNEI. The length of the CDR3 is 14 residues. The CDR3 DNA reads as TGTGCCAGCACTGGGGGGGTGGGATCATATGGCTACACCTTC. It codes for CASTGGVGSYGYTF. The entire variable domain, with the rest obtained from reference TRBV2 and TRBJ1-2, is as follows: EPEVTQTPSHQVTQMGQEVILRCVPISNHLYFYWYRQILGQKVEFLVSFYNNEISEKSEIFDDQFSVERPDGSNFTLKIRSTKLEDSAMYFCASTGGVGSYGYTFGSGTRLTVV.

This clone was recorded at least ten times. V gene TRBV4-3 combines with J gene TRBJ1-2; 7 bases are a match to TRBD1. The CDR3 is 15 amino acids. The V and J ends lost 1 base and 2 bases, in that order; junction bases with no gene match: 4. Germline lookup yields CDR1 LGHNA and CDR2 YSLEER. The CDR3 region is CASSQGRGRNYGYTF. The CDR3 nucleotides are TGCGCCAGCAGCCAAGGCAGGGGGAGGAACTATGGCTACACCTTC.